Listed below are T cell receptor beta chains from one sample, sequenced in a study of high-grade serous ovarian cancer treatment subgroups. Data came from immunoSEQ multiplex PCR; TCRdb stores just in-frame clones and leaves some out. This table has about 18,000 clones, approximately 81% appearing once. Sample: tumor tissue. These receptors were taken from a human donor with high-grade serous ovarian cancer. The CDR3 runs from the conserved cysteine through the conserved F or W. Fields, in order: J gene, D gene, clone size, V gene, CDR3 DNA, CDR3 protein. A D gene is named only where the DNA matches it firmly. Not every row has a clone size; where given, it reads once, few, many or a size class.

TRBJ2-2 TRBD1 NA TRBV18 TGTGCCAGCTCACAGGGACAGGCGGCCACCGGGGAGCTGTTTTTT CASSQGQAATGELFF
TRBJ1-1 NA medium-sized TRBV11-3 TGTGCCAGCAGCTTAGGCCCGGGGACTGAAGCTTTCTTT CASSLGPGTEAFF
TRBJ2-1 TRBD2 NA TRBV9 TGTGCCAGCAGCGTAGCGGGGAGGACTAGTAGTAATGAGCAGTTCTTC CASSVAGRTSSNEQFF
TRBJ2-5 TRBD1 NA TRBV27 TGTGCCAGCAGTTCTCGACAGGGGGGAGAGACCCAGTACTTC CASSSRQGGETQYF
TRBJ2-7 NA NA TRBV19 TGTGCCAGTAGTATAGATGCGGTTGCGAGGGACGAGCAGTACTTC CASSIDAVARDEQYF
TRBJ2-3 NA NA TRBV7-2 TGTGCCAGCAGCTTACAAAGCACAGATACGCAGTATTTT CASSLQSTDTQYF
TRBJ2-6 TRBD1 few TRBV2 TGTGCCAGCAGTGGGGACAGTGGGGCCAACGTCCTGACTTTC CASSGDSGANVLTF
TRBJ2-5 TRBD1 NA TRBV7-9 TGTGCCAGCAGCTTAAGGACAGGGCAAGAGACCCAGTACTTC CASSLRTGQETQYF
TRBJ2-7 NA NA TRBV7-2 TGTGCCAGCAGCCCAACCTCCTACGAGCAGTACTTC CASSPTSYEQYF
TRBJ2-3 TRBD2 NA TRBV2 TGTGCCAGCACCGGACTAGCCCCCACAGATACGCAGTATTTT CASTGLAPTDTQYF
TRBJ2-3 TRBD2 medium-sized TRBV15 TGTGCCACCAGAGAGGCGCGGGAGGTCGAGGATACGCAGTATTTT CATREAREVEDTQYF
TRBJ1-3 TRBD1 NA TRBV7-2 TGTGCCAGCAGCTTAGCGCAGGACAGGGCTGGAAACACCATATATTTT CASSLAQDRAGNTIYF
TRBJ2-2 NA NA TRBV6-5 TGTGCCAGCAGTTCCAGCCTGGTGGGGGAGCTGTTTTTT CASSSSLVGELFF
TRBJ2-1 TRBD2 few TRBV7-9 TGTGCCAGCAGGCCCGGGAGGGCCGCAAATGAGCAGTTCTTC CASRPGRAANEQFF
TRBJ2-1 NA NA TRBV4-3 TGCGCCAGCAGCCAAGACGCAGGGTACAATGAGCAGTTCTTC CASSQDAGYNEQFF
TRBJ1-2 NA NA TRBV28 TGTGCCAGCAGATTGACAGAGGGCGGCCTCTATGGCTACACCTTC CASRLTEGGLYGYTF
TRBJ2-4 NA NA TRBV4-3 TGCGCCAGCAGCCAAGATGTGGGGGACGGCACGGGGAACATTCAGTACTTC CASSQDVGDGTGNIQYF
TRBJ2-7 TRBD2 NA TRBV12-5 TGTGCTAGTGGTTTCGGGGGGGGCAGGAACTACGAGCAGTACTTC CASGFGGGRNYEQYF
TRBJ1-2 NA NA TRBV6-1 TGTGCCAGCAAGGTCCTTTATGGCTACACCTTC CASKVLYGYTF
TRBJ1-2 NA NA TRBV6-5 TGTGCCAGCAGCCCCGGGGGGGGGCCTGGCTACACCTTC CASSPGGGPGYTF
TRBJ1-2 TRBD1 NA TRBV5-8 TGTGCCAGCAGTACTGGGACAGGGGGGATTGGCGGCTACACCTTC CASSTGTGGIGGYTF
TRBJ1-4 NA few TRBV7-9 TGTGCCAGCAGCTTATATATGGGGGAAAAACTGTTTTTT CASSLYMGEKLFF
TRBJ1-3 NA NA TRBV2 TGTGCCAGCAGTGAAGTAGGGGGAAACACCATATATTTT CASSEVGGNTIYF
TRBJ2-7 NA NA TRBV7-2 TGTGCCAGCAGCCTAGGCGTAGCGTCGAGCGAGCAGTACTTC CASSLGVASSEQYF
TRBJ1-2 TRBD1 NA TRBV18 TGTGCCAGCTCACCAGGGGACAGGGTGGGCTATGGCTACACCTTC CASSPGDRVGYGYTF
TRBJ1-3 NA NA TRBV5-1 TGCGCCAGCAGCCTTACAGGAAACACCATATATTTT CASSLTGNTIYF
TRBJ2-7 NA NA TRBV4-1 TGCGCCAGCAGCCAAGAGGTAGGGAACGAGCAGTACTTC CASSQEVGNEQYF
TRBJ2-7 NA NA TRBV5-1 TGCGCCAGCAGCTTGGGGCAGGGGTTCTCCTACGAGCAGTACTTC CASSLGQGFSYEQYF
TRBJ2-1 TRBD2 NA TRBV15 TGTGCCACCAGCAGAGGTTCGGGCGGGAGAAGGGATGAGCAGTTCTTC CATSRGSGGRRDEQFF
TRBJ2-7 TRBD1 NA TRBV7-9 TGTGCCAGCAGCCTGGGTCAGGGGGCGCGCTACGAGCAGTACTTC CASSLGQGARYEQYF
TRBJ1-4 NA NA TRBV6-5 TGTGCCAGCAACGACGGGGGCTCCGGCAAAAAACTGTTTTTT CASNDGGSGKKLFF
TRBJ2-1 NA NA TRBV7-9 TGTGCCAGCAGCCTTAGCTACAATGAGCAGTTCTTC CASSLSYNEQFF
TRBJ2-7 TRBD1 once TRBV6-5 TGTGCCAGCAGTTACTCGAATGCAGGGGGCTACGAGCAGTACTTC CASSYSNAGGYEQYF
TRBJ2-3 TRBD2 NA TRBV7-3 TGTGCCAGCAGCTTAATTGGCGGGAGGGCCTTTTCTAGCACAGATACGCAGTATTTT CASSLIGGRAFSSTDTQYF
TRBJ2-1 NA NA TRBV11-3 TGTGCCAGCAGCTTCGACAGAACCTTCAATGAGCAGTTCTTC CASSFDRTFNEQFF
TRBJ2-7 NA NA TRBV7-2 TGTGCCAGCAGCCCAACGGGCCAGGGGATCGTCGAGCAGTACTTC CASSPTGQGIVEQYF
TRBJ2-5 NA NA TRBV2 TGTGCCAGCAGTGGGAACCCTCGGGGGACCCAGTACTTC CASSGNPRGTQYF
TRBJ2-1 TRBD2 NA TRBV5-1 TGCGCCAGCAGCTCTCCGCCCCCACCGGGACTAGCGTACAATGAGCAGTTCTTC CASSSPPPPGLAYNEQFF
TRBJ2-7 NA NA TRBV2 TGTGCCAGCAAGTTAACAGGGAGCTCCTACGAGCAGTACTTC CASKLTGSSYEQYF
TRBJ1-5 NA NA TRBV7-3 TGTGCCAGCAGCTTAAATTCAGAGCCTAATCAGCCCCAGCATTTT CASSLNSEPNQPQHF
TRBJ2-7 TRBD1 NA TRBV5-1 TGCGCCAGCAGCACAGACAGGGCCGTCGACGAGCAGTACTTC CASSTDRAVDEQYF
TRBJ2-2 TRBD2 NA TRBV28 TGTGCCAGCAGACCTAGCGGGAGAGGAAGGACCGGGGAGCTGTTTTTT CASRPSGRGRTGELFF
TRBJ2-7 NA NA TRBV7-8 TGTGCCAGCAGCTCCCTCGGGGTGCAGTACTTC CASSSLGVQYF
TRBJ2-6 NA NA TRBV5-5 TGTGCCAGCGTCGCACAAAGTCGGGCCAACGTCCTGACTTTC CASVAQSRANVLTF
TRBJ1-2 NA once TRBV29-1 TGCAGCGTTAGGGGGGGGCGTTATGGCTACACCTTC CSVRGGRYGYTF
TRBJ1-3 NA NA TRBV5-6 TGTGCCAGCAGCTTGGCCGCAAGGTTCGGAAACACCATATATTTT CASSLAARFGNTIYF
TRBJ2-7 TRBD1 NA TRBV18 TGTGCCAGCTCACTCGGACAGGGGGTTAACGAGCAGTACTTC CASSLGQGVNEQYF
TRBJ2-7 NA NA TRBV11-2 TGTGCCAGCAGCTTAGTAACGGGCACTTACGAGCAGTACTTC CASSLVTGTYEQYF
TRBJ2-3 NA NA TRBV7-2 TGTGCCAGCAGCTTGGGCGGCTCATTCTTCACAGATACGCAGTATTTT CASSLGGSFFTDTQYF
TRBJ1-5 NA NA TRBV5-5 TGTGCCAGCAGCGGGGGCGGCGGGCATCAGCCCCAGCATTTT CASSGGGGHQPQHF
TRBJ2-7 NA NA TRBV30 TGTGCCTGGAGTGTTTATTTGCGGCTCCGAGGGGGCGAGCAGTACTTC CAWSVYLRLRGGEQYF
TRBJ1-2 TRBD1 NA TRBV27 TGTGCCAGCAGTTTATCCCCGTACTACCCGGACTCCCTACAGGGGGGCCAGGGCTACACCTTC CASSLSPYYPDSLQGGQGYTF
TRBJ2-5 NA NA TRBV18 TGTGCCAGCTCACCACCCAGTCAAGAGACCCAGTACTTC CASSPPSQETQYF
TRBJ2-1 TRBD2 NA TRBV7-9 TGTGCCAGCAGAACTAGCGGGAGCTCCTACAATGAGCAGTTCTTC CASRTSGSSYNEQFF
TRBJ1-1 NA NA TRBV7-9 TGTGCCAGCAGCTTAGAGGGCACACTTGAAGCTTTCTTT CASSLEGTLEAFF
TRBJ2-7 TRBD2 NA TRBV9 TGTGCCAGCAGCCTAGGACTAGCGGGAGGGCGGGACGAGCAGTACTTC CASSLGLAGGRDEQYF